Listed below are T cell receptor beta chains from one sample, sequenced in a study of blood T cell repertoires in COVID-19. Libraries were prepared by immunoSEQ multiplex PCR; TCRdb keeps only in-frame clonotypes and omits some of them. Seen here are under 550,000 clones, around 90% observed once, and the top ten hold roughly 0.84%. The sequencing sample was made of peripheral blood. These receptor sequences come from a man aged 18 to 29 with COVID-19, enrolled during active disease. The conserved cysteine and the conserved F or W are not part of the CDR3 here. Rows give clone size only sometimes, using once, few, many, or a class for an expanded clone.

v_call	clone_size	j_call	cdr3_length	cdr3_aa
TRBV3-1/TRBV3-2	-	TRBJ1-4	13	ASSHGQGVGEKLF
TRBV4-1	-	TRBJ2-1	15	ASSQETGLASYNEQF
TRBV24-1	-	TRBJ2-7	15	ATSDLEKQGSRYEQY
TRBV6-5	-	TRBJ1-5	13	ASYRGETGNQPQH
TRBV12-3/TRBV12-4	-	TRBJ1-1	10	ASSTPNTEAF
TRBV15	-	TRBJ2-7	11	ATSRDTAYEQY
TRBV10-2	-	TRBJ2-7	11	ASSEGATYEQY
TRBV19	-	TRBJ2-5	12	ASSINQGTETQY
TRBV7-9	-	TRBJ2-6	14	ASSPKTGHGANVLT
TRBV27	-	TRBJ2-1	14	ASSLRSMGGYNEQF
TRBV19	once	TRBJ2-3	14	ASSAPPGQGTDTQY
TRBV14	once	TRBJ2-7	13	ASSQVSGKYYEQY
TRBV7-9	-	TRBJ1-6	10	ASSLNLPPLH
TRBV6-5	-	TRBJ1-1	12	ASRTGRLNTEAF
TRBV19	few	TRBJ1-2	13	ASSVAGTGGFGYT
TRBV19	-	TRBJ1-1	12	ASSTRDRSTEAF
TRBV14	-	TRBJ2-1	15	ASSRGASGKIYNEQF
TRBV7-8	-	TRBJ2-7	13	ASSSLAGRAYEQY
TRBV6-5	-	TRBJ2-7	12	ASRPIMSSYEQY
TRBV2	-	TRBJ2-7	13	ASSDFTGENYEQY
TRBV6-1	-	TRBJ2-1	13	ASSEGGRSVDEQF
TRBV14	-	TRBJ2-7	10	ASSQGLVEQY
TRBV19	once	TRBJ2-2	13	ASSALAGEYGELF
TRBV10-3	-	TRBJ2-1	13	AIGDLAGGYNEQF
TRBV11-2	-	TRBJ2-5	15	ASSPRQGGLLGETQY
TRBV3-1/TRBV3-2	-	TRBJ1-1	12	ASTPWDRNTEAF
TRBV9	-	TRBJ2-1	14	ASSPGGLTFSNEQF
TRBV2	-	TRBJ2-7	13	ASSQTSGSLHEQY